What follows are 3 T cell receptor beta chains derived from one specimen sequenced in a study of human T cells and chemical hapten exposure. Time point: patch test 1, 2 weeks after DPC sensitization. Stated treatment: therapeutic diphenylcyclopropenone sensitization with weekly scalp DPC. From the RACE reads, TCRdb called clonotypes with MiXCR, one entry per CDR3 protein. The profile shows over 75,000 distinct CDR3 sequences, approximately 8% of them singletons. Source: whole blood, taken in connection with sensitization to the hapten diphenylcyclopropenone (DPC). The receptors shown here come from a woman aged 30 to 39 with alopecia areata. Some clones in this sample may be carry-over from other donors' samples.

A remark on this clonotype: A much bigger clone sits one base away, suggesting this may be a read error. The chain has TRBV6-5 and TRBJ1-2; D call uncertain. The CDR3 extends over 13 amino acids. Germline V gene lookup returns CDR1 MNHEY and CDR2 SVGAGI. The CDR3 protein is CASNYHPNYGYTF. CDR3 DNA sequence: TGTGCCAGCAATTACCACCCTAACTATGGCTACACCTTC.

This clonotype was seen only a few times. The J gene is TRBJ1-5, the V gene TRBV20-1; D ambiguous. V gave up 1 base and J gave up 1 base, with 8 bases separating them. CDR1 is DFQATT and CDR2 is SNEGSKA in the germline V gene (reference sequence). CDR3 size: 14 residues. The CDR3 loop reads CSARAMDSNQPQHF. The CDR3 region has the DNA TGCAGTGCTAGAGCTATGGACAGCAATCAGCCCCAGCATTTT.

As to this clonotype: A junction boundary mismatches the germline segment, possibly from a read error. This chain connects TRBV7-6 to TRBJ2-7; D perhaps matches TRBD2 (7 bases). The CDR3 runs to 15 residues. In germline, CDR1 is SGHVS, CDR2 FNYEAQ. CDR3 coding DNA: TGTGTCAGCAGCCAAAATGGAAGGGGGGGCGACGAGCAGTACTTC. Residues: CVSSQNGRGGDEQYF.